These T cell receptor beta chains were read from a single sample in a study of blood T cell repertoires in COVID-19. Repertoires were generated with immunoSEQ multiplex PCR, while TCRdb's copy carries only in-frame clones and drops some. The profile shows roughly 170,000 clones, around 80% of them singletons. The material sequenced was peripheral blood. Receptors originate from a human donor in a cohort sampled during active COVID-19. The CDR3 runs from the conserved cysteine through the conserved F or W. A D gene is named only where the DNA matches it firmly. Clone size is not always given. Where it is, it says once, few, many or a class for expanded clones.

j_gene: TRBJ1-1; abundance: -; d_gene: TRBD1; v_gene: TRBV5-1; CDR3aa: CASSWTGDSTEAFF; CDR3nt: TGCGCCAGCAGCTGGACAGGGGATAGCACTGAAGCTTTCTTT
j_gene: TRBJ1-6; abundance: once; d_gene: -; v_gene: TRBV2; CDR3aa: CASSENQVFHNSPLHF; CDR3nt: TGTGCCAGCAGTGAAAATCAGGTTTTCCATAATTCACCCCTCCACTTT
j_gene: TRBJ2-3; abundance: -; d_gene: -; v_gene: TRBV4-1; CDR3aa: CASSQEGAGSTDTQYF; CDR3nt: TGCGCCAGCAGCCAAGAAGGGGCAGGGTCTACAGATACGCAGTATTTT
j_gene: TRBJ1-1; abundance: few; d_gene: -; v_gene: TRBV12-3/TRBV12-4; CDR3aa: CASSFGGARAFF; CDR3nt: TGTGCCAGCAGCTTCGGAGGGGCCCGCGCTTTCTTT
j_gene: TRBJ1-1; abundance: few; d_gene: -; v_gene: TRBV16; CDR3aa: CASSQRGFTEAFF; CDR3nt: TGTGCCAGCAGCCAACGGGGTTTTACTGAAGCTTTCTTT
j_gene: TRBJ2-2; abundance: -; d_gene: TRBD1; v_gene: TRBV5-1; CDR3aa: CASSSRQGGTGELFF; CDR3nt: TGCGCCAGCAGCTCTCGACAGGGTGGAACCGGGGAGCTGTTTTTT
j_gene: TRBJ1-1; abundance: -; d_gene: -; v_gene: TRBV30; CDR3aa: CAWSALHGTEAFF; CDR3nt: TGTGCCTGGAGTGCGCTCCACGGCACTGAAGCTTTCTTT
j_gene: TRBJ2-7; abundance: once; d_gene: TRBD1; v_gene: TRBV7-9; CDR3aa: CASSLAQGSQASSYEQYF; CDR3nt: TGTGCCAGCAGCTTAGCACAGGGGTCGCAGGCCAGCTCCTACGAGCAGTACTTC
j_gene: TRBJ1-4; abundance: -; d_gene: -; v_gene: TRBV5-1; CDR3aa: CASSLGPQGLTNEKLFF; CDR3nt: TGCGCCAGCAGCTTGGGCCCCCAGGGTCTGACTAATGAAAAACTGTTTTTT
j_gene: TRBJ2-2; abundance: -; d_gene: -; v_gene: TRBV6-2/TRBV6-3; CDR3aa: CASSWDSTGELFF; CDR3nt: TGTGCCAGCAGTTGGGACTCCACCGGGGAGCTGTTTTTT
j_gene: TRBJ1-2; abundance: -; d_gene: -; v_gene: TRBV3-1/TRBV3-2; CDR3aa: CASSPGLIAYGYTF; CDR3nt: TGTGCCAGCAGTCCTGGACTGATTGCCTATGGCTACACCTTC
j_gene: TRBJ1-6; abundance: -; d_gene: TRBD1; v_gene: TRBV5-4; CDR3aa: CASSKGGGSPLHF; CDR3nt: TGTGCCAGCAGCAAAGGGGGCGGTTCACCCCTCCACTTT
j_gene: TRBJ2-3; abundance: -; d_gene: -; v_gene: TRBV7-3; CDR3aa: CASSLNPPSDTQYF; CDR3nt: TGTGCCAGCAGCTTAAATCCCCCGTCAGATACGCAGTATTTT
j_gene: TRBJ2-7; abundance: -; d_gene: -; v_gene: TRBV4-1; CDR3aa: CASSQVAGSSYEQYF; CDR3nt: TGCGCCAGCAGCCAAGTCGCGGGGTCCTCCTACGAGCAGTACTTC
j_gene: TRBJ1-4; abundance: -; d_gene: -; v_gene: TRBV5-6; CDR3aa: CASSPPGNEKLFF; CDR3nt: TGTGCCAGCAGCCCGCCAGGGAATGAAAAACTGTTTTTT
j_gene: TRBJ1-1; abundance: -; d_gene: -; v_gene: TRBV5-1; CDR3aa: CASSLDITGSTEAFF; CDR3nt: TGCGCCAGCAGCTTGGATATTACAGGTTCGACTGAAGCTTTCTTT
j_gene: TRBJ2-6; abundance: -; d_gene: TRBD1; v_gene: TRBV3-1/TRBV3-2; CDR3aa: CASSLGQGSSGANVLTF; CDR3nt: TGTGCCAGCAGCCTCGGACAGGGTTCCTCTGGGGCCAACGTCCTGACTTTC
j_gene: TRBJ1-1; abundance: -; d_gene: TRBD1; v_gene: TRBV3-1/TRBV3-2; CDR3aa: CASSPWTGGADTEAFF; CDR3nt: TGTGCCAGCAGCCCGTGGACAGGGGGGGCGGACACTGAAGCTTTCTTT
j_gene: TRBJ1-1; abundance: few; d_gene: TRBD1; v_gene: TRBV19; CDR3aa: CASSRGQANTEAFF; CDR3nt: TGTGCCAGTAGTAGGGGACAGGCGAACACTGAAGCTTTCTTT
j_gene: TRBJ1-2; abundance: -; d_gene: TRBD1; v_gene: TRBV27; CDR3aa: CASSLRGTGGSYTF; CDR3nt: TGTGCCAGCAGTTTGCGAGGTACAGGGGGTAGCTACACCTTC
j_gene: TRBJ1-6; abundance: -; d_gene: -; v_gene: TRBV21-1; CDR3aa: CARGGAYSWRNSPLHF; CDR3nt: TGTGCCAGGGGAGGGGCTTACTCGTGGCGTAATTCACCCCTCCACTTT
j_gene: TRBJ2-1; abundance: once; d_gene: TRBD2; v_gene: TRBV5-6; CDR3aa: CASSLGTGTTYNEQFF; CDR3nt: TGTGCCAGCAGCTTGGGCACCGGGACTACATACAATGAGCAGTTCTTC